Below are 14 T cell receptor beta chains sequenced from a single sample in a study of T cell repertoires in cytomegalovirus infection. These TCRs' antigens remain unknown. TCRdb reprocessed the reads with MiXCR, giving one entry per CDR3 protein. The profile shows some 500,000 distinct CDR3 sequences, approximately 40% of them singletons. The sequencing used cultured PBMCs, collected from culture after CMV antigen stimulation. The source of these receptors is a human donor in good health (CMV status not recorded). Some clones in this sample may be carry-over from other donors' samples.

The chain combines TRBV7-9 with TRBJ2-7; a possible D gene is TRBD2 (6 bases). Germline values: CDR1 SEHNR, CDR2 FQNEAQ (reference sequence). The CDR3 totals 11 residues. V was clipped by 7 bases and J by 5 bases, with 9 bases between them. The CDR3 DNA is TGTGCCAGCATGAGGGAGGACGAGCAGTACTTC. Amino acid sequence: CASMREDEQYF. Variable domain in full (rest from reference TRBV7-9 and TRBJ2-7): DTGVSQNPRHKITKRGQNVTFRCDPISEHNRLYWYRQTLGQGPEFLTYFQNEAQLEKSRLLSDRFSAERPKGSFSTLEIQRTEQGDSAMYLCASMREDEQYFGPGTRLTVT.

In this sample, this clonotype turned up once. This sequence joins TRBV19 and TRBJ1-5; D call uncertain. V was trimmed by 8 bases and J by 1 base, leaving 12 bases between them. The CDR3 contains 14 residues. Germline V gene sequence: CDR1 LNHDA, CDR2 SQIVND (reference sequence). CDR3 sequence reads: CASVGVYSNQPQHF. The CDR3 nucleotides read TGTGCCAGTGTCGGGGTCTACAGCAATCAGCCCCAGCATTTT.

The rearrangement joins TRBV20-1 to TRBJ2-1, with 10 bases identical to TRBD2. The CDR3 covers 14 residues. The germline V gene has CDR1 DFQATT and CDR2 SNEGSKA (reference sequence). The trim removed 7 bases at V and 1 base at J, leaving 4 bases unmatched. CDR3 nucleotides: TGCAGTGACTTACTAGCGGGGTCCTACAATGAGCAGTTCTTC. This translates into CSDLLAGSYNEQFF.

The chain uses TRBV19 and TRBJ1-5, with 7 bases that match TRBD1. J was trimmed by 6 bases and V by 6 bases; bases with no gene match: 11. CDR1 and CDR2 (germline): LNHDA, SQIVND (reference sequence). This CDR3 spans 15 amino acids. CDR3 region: CASRPGQISRQPQHF. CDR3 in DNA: TGTGCCAGTAGGCCGGGACAGATTTCGCGTCAGCCCCAGCATTTT.

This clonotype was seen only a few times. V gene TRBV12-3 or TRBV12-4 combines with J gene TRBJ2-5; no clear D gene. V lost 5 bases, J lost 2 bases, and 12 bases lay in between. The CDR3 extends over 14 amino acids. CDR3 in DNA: TGTGCCAGCAGTCCCCTAGTAAGGCAAGAGACCCAGTACTTC. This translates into CASSPLVRQETQYF.

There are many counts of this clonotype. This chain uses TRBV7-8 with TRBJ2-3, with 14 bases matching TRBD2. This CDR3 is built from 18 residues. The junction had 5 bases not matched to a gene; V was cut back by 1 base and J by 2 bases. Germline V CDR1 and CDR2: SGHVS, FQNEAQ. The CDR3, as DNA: TGTGCCAGCAGCTTAGGTGGACTAGCGGGGGGTACCACAGATACGCAGTATTTT. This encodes CASSLGGLAGGTTDTQYF. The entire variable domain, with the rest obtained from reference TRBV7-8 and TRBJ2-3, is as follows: GAGVSQSPRYKVAKRGQDVALRCDPISGHVSLFWYQQALGQGPEFLTYFQNEAQLDKSGLPSDRFFAERPEGSVSTLKIQRTQQEDSAVYLCASSLGGLAGGTTDTQYFGPGTRLTVL.

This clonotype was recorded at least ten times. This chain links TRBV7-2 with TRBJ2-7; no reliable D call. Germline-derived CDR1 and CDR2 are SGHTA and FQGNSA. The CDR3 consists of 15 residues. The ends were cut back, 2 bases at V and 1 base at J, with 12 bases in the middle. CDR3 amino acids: CASSLSTARSYEQYF. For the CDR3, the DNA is TGTGCCAGCAGCTTAAGTACTGCAAGATCCTACGAGCAGTACTTC.

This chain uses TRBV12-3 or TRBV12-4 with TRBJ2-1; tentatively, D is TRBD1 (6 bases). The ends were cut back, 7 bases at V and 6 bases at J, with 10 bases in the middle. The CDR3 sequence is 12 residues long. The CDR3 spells CASTMTGNEQFF. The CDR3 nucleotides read TGTGCCAGCACCATGACAGGCAATGAGCAGTTCTTC.

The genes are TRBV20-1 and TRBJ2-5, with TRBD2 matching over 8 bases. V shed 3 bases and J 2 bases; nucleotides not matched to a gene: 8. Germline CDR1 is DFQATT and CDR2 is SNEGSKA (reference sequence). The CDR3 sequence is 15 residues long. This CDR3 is CSASGGGSWQETQYF. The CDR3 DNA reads TGCAGTGCTAGCGGGGGGGGGTCTTGGCAAGAGACCCAGTACTTC.

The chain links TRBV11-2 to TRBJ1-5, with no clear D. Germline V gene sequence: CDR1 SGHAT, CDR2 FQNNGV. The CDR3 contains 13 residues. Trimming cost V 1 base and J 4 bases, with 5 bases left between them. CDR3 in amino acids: CASSLVENQPQHF. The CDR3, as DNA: TGTGCCAGCAGCTTAGTAGAGAATCAGCCCCAGCATTTT.

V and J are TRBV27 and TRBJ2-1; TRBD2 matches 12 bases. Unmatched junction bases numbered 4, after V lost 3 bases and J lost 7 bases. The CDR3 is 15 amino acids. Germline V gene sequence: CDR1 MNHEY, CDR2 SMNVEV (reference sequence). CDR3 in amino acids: CASSLIGTSGNEQFF. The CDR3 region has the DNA TGTGCCAGCAGTTTGATAGGGACTAGCGGGAATGAGCAGTTCTTC.

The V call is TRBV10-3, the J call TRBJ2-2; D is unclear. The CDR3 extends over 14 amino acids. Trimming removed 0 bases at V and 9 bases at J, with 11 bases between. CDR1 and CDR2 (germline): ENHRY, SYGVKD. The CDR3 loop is CAISESNGVRELFF. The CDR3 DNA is TGTGCCATCAGTGAGTCGAATGGGGTCAGGGAGCTGTTTTTT.

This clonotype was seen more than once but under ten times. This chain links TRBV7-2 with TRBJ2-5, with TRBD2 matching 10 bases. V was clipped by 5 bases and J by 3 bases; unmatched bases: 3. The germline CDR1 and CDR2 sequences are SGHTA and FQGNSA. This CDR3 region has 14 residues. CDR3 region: CASSNLAGEETQYF. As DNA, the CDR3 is TGTGCCAGCAGCAATCTAGCGGGGGAAGAGACCCAGTACTTC.

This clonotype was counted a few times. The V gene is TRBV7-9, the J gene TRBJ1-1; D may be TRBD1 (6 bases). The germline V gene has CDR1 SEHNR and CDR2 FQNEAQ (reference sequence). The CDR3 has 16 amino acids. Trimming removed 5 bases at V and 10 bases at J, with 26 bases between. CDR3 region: CASSPRGDRPTTIAFF. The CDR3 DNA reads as TGTGCCAGCAGCCCTCGAGGCGACAGGCCGACCACTATAGCTTTCTTT.